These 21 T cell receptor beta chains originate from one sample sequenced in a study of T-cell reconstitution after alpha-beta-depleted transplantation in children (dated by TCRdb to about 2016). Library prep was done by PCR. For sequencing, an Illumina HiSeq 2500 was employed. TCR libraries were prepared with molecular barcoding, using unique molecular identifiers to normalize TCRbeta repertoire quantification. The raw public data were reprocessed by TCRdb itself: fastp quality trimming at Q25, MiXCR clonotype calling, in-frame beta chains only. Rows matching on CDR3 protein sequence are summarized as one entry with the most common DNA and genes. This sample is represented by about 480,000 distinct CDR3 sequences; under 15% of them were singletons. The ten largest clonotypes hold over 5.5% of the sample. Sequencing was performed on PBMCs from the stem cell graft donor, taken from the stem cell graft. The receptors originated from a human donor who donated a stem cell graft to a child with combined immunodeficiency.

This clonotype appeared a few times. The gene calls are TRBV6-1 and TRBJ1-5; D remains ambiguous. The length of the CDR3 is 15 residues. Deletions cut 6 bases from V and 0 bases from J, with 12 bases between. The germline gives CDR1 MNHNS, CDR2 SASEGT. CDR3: CASRDGLLSNQPQHF. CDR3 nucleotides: TGTGCCAGCAGGGACGGGTTGCTTAGCAATCAGCCCCAGCATTTT.

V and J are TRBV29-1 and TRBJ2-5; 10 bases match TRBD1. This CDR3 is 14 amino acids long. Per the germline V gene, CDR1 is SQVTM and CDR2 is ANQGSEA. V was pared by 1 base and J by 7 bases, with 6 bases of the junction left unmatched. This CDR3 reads CSVEGGQGVVTQYF. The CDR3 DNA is TGCAGCGTTGAAGGAGGACAGGGGGTAGTGACCCAGTACTTC.

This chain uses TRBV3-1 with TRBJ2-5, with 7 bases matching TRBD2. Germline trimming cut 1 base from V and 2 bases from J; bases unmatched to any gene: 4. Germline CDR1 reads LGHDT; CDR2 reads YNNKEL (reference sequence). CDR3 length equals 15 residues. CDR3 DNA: TGTGCCAGCAGCCAAGGGGGAGCGGGACAAGAGACCCAGTACTTC. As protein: CASSQGGAGQETQYF.

DNA for the CDR3: TGTGCCATCACCCCGAAGGGAGCGGGGACAGATACGCAGTATTTT. This encodes CAITPKGAGTDTQYF. The chain is built from TRBV10-3 and TRBJ2-3, with 7 nucleotides matching TRBD2. Germline V gene data show CDR1 as ENHRY and CDR2 as SYGVKD. This CDR3 spans 15 amino acids. V shed 7 bases, J shed 3 bases, and the junction held 10 bases outside the gene matches.

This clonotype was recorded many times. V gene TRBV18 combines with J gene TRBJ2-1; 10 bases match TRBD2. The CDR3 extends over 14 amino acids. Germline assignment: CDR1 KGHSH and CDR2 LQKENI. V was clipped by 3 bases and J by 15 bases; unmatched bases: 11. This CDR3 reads CASSPELAGVSRFF. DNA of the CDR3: TGTGCCAGCTCACCTGAGCTAGCGGGAGTATCTCGGTTCTTC.

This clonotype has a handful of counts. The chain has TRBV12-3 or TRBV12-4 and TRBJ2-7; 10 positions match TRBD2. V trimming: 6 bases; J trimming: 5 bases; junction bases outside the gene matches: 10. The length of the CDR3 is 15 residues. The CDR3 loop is CASRRRTSGRNEQYF. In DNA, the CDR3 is TGTGCCAGCAGGCGCCGGACTAGCGGCCGTAACGAGCAGTACTTC.

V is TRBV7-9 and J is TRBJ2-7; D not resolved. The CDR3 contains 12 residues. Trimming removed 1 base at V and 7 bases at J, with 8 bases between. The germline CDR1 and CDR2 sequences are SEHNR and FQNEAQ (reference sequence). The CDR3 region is CASSLDTLEQYF. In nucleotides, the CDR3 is TGTGCCAGCAGCTTAGATACGCTGGAGCAGTACTTC. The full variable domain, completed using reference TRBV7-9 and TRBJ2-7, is DTGVSQNPRHKITKRGQNVTFRCDPISEHNRLYWYRQTLGQGPEFLTYFQNEAQLEKSRLLSDRFSAERPKGSFSTLEIQRTEQGDSAMYLCASSLDTLEQYFGPGTRLTVT.

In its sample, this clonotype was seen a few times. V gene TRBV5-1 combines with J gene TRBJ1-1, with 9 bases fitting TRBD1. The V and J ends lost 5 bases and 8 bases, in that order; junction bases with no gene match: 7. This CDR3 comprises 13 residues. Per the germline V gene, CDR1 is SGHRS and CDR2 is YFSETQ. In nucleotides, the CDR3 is TGCGCCAGCAGGGTGGGACAGGGCCAAGAAGCTTTCTTT. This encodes CASRVGQGQEAFF.

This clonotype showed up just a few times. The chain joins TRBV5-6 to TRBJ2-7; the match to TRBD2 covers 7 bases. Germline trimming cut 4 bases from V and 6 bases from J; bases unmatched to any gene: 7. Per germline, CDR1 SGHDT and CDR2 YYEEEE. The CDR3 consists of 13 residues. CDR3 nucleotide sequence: TGTGCCAGCAGCCAGGGAGGCGGGGGCGAGCAGTACTTC. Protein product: CASSQGGGGEQYF.

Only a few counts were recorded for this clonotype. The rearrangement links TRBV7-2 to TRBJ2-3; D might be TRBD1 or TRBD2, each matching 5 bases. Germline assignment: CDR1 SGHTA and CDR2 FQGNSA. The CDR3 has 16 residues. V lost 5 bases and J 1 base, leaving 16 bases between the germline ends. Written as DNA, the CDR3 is TGTGCCAGCAGCCGAGGGGACGGTGGTGGCACAGATACGCAGTATTTT. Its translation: CASSRGDGGGTDTQYF.

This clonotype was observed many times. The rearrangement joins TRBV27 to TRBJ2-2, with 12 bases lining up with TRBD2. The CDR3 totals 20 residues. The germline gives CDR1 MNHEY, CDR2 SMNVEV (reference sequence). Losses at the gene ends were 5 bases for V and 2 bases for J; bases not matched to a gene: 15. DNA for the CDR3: TGTGCCAGCAGTCCACACCGGCTCGGACTAGCGGGAAGCAACACCGGGGAGCTGTTTTTT. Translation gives CASSPHRLGLAGSNTGELFF.

CDR3 residues: CAWSRTANQPQHF. The CDR3 DNA sequence: TGTGCCTGGTCCCGGACAGCAAATCAGCCCCAGCATTTT. The chain combines TRBV30 with TRBJ1-5, with D possibly matching TRBD1 (6 bases). The CDR3 totals 13 residues. CDR1 is GTSNPN, CDR2 SVGIG, per germline (reference sequence). V was pared by 5 bases and J by 4 bases, with 12 bases between.

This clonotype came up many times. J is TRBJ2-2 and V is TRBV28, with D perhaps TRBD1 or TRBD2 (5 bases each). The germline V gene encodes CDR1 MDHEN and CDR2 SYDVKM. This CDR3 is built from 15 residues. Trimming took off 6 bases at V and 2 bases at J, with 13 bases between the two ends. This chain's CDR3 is CASSDRDGNTGELFF. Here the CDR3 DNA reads TGTGCCAGCAGCGACCGGGACGGCAACACCGGGGAGCTGTTTTTT.

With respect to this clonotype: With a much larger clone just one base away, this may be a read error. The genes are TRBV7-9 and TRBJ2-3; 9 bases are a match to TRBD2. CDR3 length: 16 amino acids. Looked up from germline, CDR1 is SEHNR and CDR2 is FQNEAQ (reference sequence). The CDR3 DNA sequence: TGTGCCAGCAGCTTAGAGGGACTAGCTCCAACAGATACGAAGTATTTT. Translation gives CASSLEGLAPTDTKYF.

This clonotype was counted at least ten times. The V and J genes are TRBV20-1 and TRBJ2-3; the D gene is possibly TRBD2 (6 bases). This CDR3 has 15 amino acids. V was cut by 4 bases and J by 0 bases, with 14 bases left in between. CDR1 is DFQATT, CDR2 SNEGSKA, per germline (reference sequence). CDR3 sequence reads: CSANVGGASTDTQYF. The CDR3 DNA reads TGCAGTGCTAATGTTGGCGGGGCCAGCACAGATACGCAGTATTTT.

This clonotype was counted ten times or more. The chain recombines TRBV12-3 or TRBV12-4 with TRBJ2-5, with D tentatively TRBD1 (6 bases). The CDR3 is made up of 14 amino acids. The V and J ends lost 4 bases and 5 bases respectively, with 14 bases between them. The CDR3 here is CASSSWGTGETQYF. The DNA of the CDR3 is TGTGCCAGCAGTTCCTGGGGAACAGGGGAGACCCAGTACTTC.

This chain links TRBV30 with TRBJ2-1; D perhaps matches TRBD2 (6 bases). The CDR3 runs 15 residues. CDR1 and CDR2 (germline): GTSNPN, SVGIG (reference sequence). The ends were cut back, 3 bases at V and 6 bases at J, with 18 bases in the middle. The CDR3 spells CAWSPPTVGGNEQFF. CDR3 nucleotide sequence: TGTGCCTGGAGCCCCCCAACGGTCGGGGGCAATGAGCAGTTCTTC.

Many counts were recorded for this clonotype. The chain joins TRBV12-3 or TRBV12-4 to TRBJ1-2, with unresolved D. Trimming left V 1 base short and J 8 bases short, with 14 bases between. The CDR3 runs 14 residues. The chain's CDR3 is CASSLESDKGGYTF. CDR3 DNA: TGTGCCAGCAGTTTAGAATCCGACAAGGGAGGCTACACCTTC.

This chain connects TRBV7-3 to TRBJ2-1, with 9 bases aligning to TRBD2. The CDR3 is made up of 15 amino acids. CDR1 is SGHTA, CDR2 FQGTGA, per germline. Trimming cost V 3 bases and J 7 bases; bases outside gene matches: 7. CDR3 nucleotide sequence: TGTGCCAGCAGCTTCTATCCTAGCGGGACTAATGAGCAGTTCTTC. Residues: CASSFYPSGTNEQFF.

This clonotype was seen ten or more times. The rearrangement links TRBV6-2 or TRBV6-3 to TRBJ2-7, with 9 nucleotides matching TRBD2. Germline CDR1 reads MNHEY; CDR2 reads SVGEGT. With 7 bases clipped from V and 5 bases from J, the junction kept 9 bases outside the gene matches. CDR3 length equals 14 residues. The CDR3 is CASKSQREVDEQYF. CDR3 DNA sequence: TGTGCCAGCAAATCCCAGCGGGAGGTAGACGAGCAGTACTTC.

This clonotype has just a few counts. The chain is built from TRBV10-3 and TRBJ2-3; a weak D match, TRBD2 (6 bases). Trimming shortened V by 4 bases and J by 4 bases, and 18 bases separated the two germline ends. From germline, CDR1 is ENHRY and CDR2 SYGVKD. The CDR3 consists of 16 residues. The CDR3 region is CAISAGVLPRADTQYF. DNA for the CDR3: TGTGCCATCAGTGCGGGGGTCCTCCCCCGGGCAGATACGCAGTATTTT.